The 10 T cell receptor beta chains below come from one sample, sequenced in a study of T-cell reconstitution after alpha-beta-depleted transplantation in children. Researchers prepared the TCRbeta library using unique molecular identifiers, the study reports. One entry per CDR3 protein results from TCRdb running MiXCR on the PCR reads. The table records fewer than 750,000 distinct CDR3 sequences, more than 20% of them present only once. The starting material was PBMCs, mostly from graft donor cells, obtained 360 days after TCRalphabeta/CD19-depleted stem cell transplant. Receptor source: a boy in the first two years of life who had a stem cell transplant for acute myeloid leukemia, so the T cells may come from the graft donor.

CDR3 sequence (DNA): TGTGCCAGCAGTTTAGAGGACGGCACAAACGAGCAGTACTTC. Translated: CASSLEDGTNEQYF. The V gene is TRBV27, the J gene TRBJ2-7; the D is unclear. Deletions cut 2 bases from V and 5 bases from J, with 13 bases between. This CDR3 spans 14 amino acids. CDR1 is MNHEY, CDR2 SMNVEV, per germline (reference sequence).

The V call is TRBV5-1, the J call TRBJ1-1, with D unclear. V lost 5 bases to trimming and J lost 3 bases, with 11 bases between them. Germline values: CDR1 SGHRS, CDR2 YFSETQ. The CDR3 loop spans 13 amino acids. CDR3 nucleotides: TGCGCCAGCAGGGAGGGCCTAGACACTGAAGCTTTCTTT. This encodes CASREGLDTEAFF.

This clonotype was seen more than once but under ten times. The CDR3 loop is CASSLVVVRGAASGNTIYF. CDR3 DNA sequence: TGTGCCAGCAGCTTAGTGGTCGTCAGGGGAGCAGCCTCTGGAAACACCATATATTTT. The chain uses TRBV11-3 and TRBJ1-3; tentatively, D is TRBD1 (6 bases). Trimming removed 1 base at V and 0 bases at J, with 19 bases between. Germline V gene sequence: CDR1 SGHNT, CDR2 YENEEA. This CDR3 spans 19 amino acids.

The chain carries TRBV29-1 and TRBJ1-1; D unresolved. Per the germline V gene, CDR1 is SQVTM and CDR2 is ANQGSEA. The CDR3 is 13 amino acids. V lost 4 bases and J 4 bases, leaving 13 bases between the germline ends. The CDR3 region has the DNA TGCAGCGTTGTGGCGGCCATTGGCACTGAAGCTTTCTTT. Its translation is CSVVAAIGTEAFF.

This clonotype was recorded at least ten times. This rearrangement joins TRBV7-9 to TRBJ2-1; D is possibly TRBD1 (6 bases). The CDR3 contains 14 residues. V was trimmed by 0 bases and J by 5 bases, leaving 8 bases between them. Germline CDR1 reads SEHNR; CDR2 reads FQNEAQ (reference sequence). This CDR3 is CASSLAGAHNEQFF. CDR3 DNA: TGTGCCAGCAGCTTAGCGGGGGCCCACAATGAGCAGTTCTTC.

This chain links TRBV20-1 with TRBJ2-1, with 14 bases matching TRBD2. Germline values: CDR1 DFQATT, CDR2 SNEGSKA (reference sequence). The V segment lost 0 bases and the J segment 1 base; nucleotides outside the gene matches: 11. CDR3 length equals 20 residues. CDR3 residues: CSAREPGLAGAWGSYNEQFF. The CDR3 DNA reads TGCAGTGCTAGAGAGCCGGGACTAGCGGGGGCCTGGGGGTCCTACAATGAGCAGTTCTTC.

This clonotype has at least ten counts. This chain links TRBV27 with TRBJ2-1; TRBD2 matches at 13 bases. The V segment lost 7 bases and the J segment 0 bases; nucleotides outside the gene matches: 9. The germline CDR1 and CDR2 sequences are MNHEY and SMNVEV (reference sequence). The CDR3 sequence is 18 residues long. The CDR3 loop is CASKTSGGARGSYNEQFF. DNA for the CDR3: TGTGCCAGCAAAACTAGCGGGGGGGCCCGGGGCTCCTACAATGAGCAGTTCTTC.

This clonotype was seen a handful of times. The chain combines TRBV12-3 or TRBV12-4 with TRBJ1-2; D is uncertain. This CDR3 is built from 13 residues. V lost 4 bases and J 4 bases, leaving 10 bases between the germline ends. The CDR3 spells CASSSLRTYGYTF. CDR3 DNA sequence: TGTGCCAGCAGTTCCCTCCGTACCTATGGCTACACCTTC.

About this clonotype itself: The junction departs from the called germline gene at one end, perhaps through a read error. The V call is TRBV6-5, the J call TRBJ2-1; D possibly corresponds to TRBD2 (6 bases). Germline V gene sequence: CDR1 MNHEY, CDR2 SVGAGI. The CDR3 is 12 residues long. DNA for the CDR3: TGTGCCAGCAGTGGAGGGGTAAATGAGCATTTCTTC. Its translation: CASSGGVNEHFF.

A single count supports this clonotype. The J gene is TRBJ1-2, the V gene TRBV9; no firm D call. CDR1 and CDR2 from the germline V gene are SGDLS and YYNGEE. CDR3 length: 16 amino acids. Trimming stripped 4 bases from V and 0 bases from J, with 16 bases between. CDR3 loop: CASSTNIQRSNYGYTF. In nucleotides, the CDR3 is TGTGCCAGCAGCACCAACATACAGCGTTCTAACTATGGCTACACCTTC.